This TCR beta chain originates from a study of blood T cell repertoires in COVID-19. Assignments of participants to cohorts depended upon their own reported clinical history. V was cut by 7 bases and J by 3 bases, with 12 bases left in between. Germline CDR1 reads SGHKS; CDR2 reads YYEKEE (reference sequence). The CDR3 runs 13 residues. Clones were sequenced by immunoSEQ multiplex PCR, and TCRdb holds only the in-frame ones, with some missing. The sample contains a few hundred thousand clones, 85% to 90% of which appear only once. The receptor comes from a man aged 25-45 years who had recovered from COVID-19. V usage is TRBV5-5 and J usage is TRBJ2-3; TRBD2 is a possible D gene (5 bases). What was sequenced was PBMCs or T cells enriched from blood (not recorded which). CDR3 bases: TGTGCCAGCCGCGGACTTGGGACAGATACGCAGTATTTT. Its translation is CASRGLGTDTQYF.